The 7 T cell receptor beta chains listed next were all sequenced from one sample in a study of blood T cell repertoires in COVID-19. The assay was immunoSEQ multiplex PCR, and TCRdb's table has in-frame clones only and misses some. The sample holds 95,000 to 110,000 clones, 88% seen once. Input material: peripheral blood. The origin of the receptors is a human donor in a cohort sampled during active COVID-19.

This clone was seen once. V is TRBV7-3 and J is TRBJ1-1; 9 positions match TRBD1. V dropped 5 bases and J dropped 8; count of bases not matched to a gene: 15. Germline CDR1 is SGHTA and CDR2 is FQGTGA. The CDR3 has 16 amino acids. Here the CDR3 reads CASSVRGGQGTVEAFF. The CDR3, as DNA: TGTGCCAGCAGCGTACGGGGAGGACAGGGGACGGTGGAAGCTTTCTTT.

CDR3 in DNA: TGTGCCACCGCAGGTCCCTCCTACGAGCAGTACTTC. It specifies CATAGPSYEQYF. The chain employs TRBV24-1 and TRBJ2-7; D call uncertain. The CDR3 spans 12 residues. Germline loops: CDR1 KGHDR, CDR2 SFDVKD. Trimming left V 9 bases short and J 0 bases short, with 8 bases between.

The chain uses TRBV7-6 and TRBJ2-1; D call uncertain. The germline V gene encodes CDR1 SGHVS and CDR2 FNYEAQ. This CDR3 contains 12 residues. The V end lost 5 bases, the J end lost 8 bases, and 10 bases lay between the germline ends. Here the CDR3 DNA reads TGTGCCAGCAGCCCGCGTTTGTATGAGCAGTTCTTC. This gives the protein CASSPRLYEQFF.

The CDR3 is CASSDSGSVNEQFF. In DNA form, the CDR3 reads TGTGCCAGCAGCGATAGCGGGAGTGTCAATGAGCAGTTCTTC. The chain links TRBV4-2 to TRBJ2-1; TRBD2 aligns across 9 bases. Germline values: CDR1 LGHNA, CDR2 YNFKEQ. Trimming took 5 bases from V and 6 from J; bases not matched to a gene: 5. The CDR3 has 14 residues.

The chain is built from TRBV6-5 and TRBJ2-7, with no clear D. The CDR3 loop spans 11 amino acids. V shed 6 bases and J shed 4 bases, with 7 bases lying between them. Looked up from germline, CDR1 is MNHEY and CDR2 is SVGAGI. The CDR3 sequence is CASSSWYEQYF. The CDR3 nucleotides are TGTGCCAGCAGCAGTTGGTACGAGCAGTACTTC.

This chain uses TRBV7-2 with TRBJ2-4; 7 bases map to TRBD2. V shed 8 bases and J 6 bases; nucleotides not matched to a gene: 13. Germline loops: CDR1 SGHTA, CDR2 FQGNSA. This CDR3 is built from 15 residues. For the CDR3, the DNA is TGTGCCAGCTTTTACTGTAGGGAGGGTGGAAACATTCAGTACTTC. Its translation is CASFYCREGGNIQYF. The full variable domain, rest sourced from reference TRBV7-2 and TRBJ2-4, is GAGVSQSPSNKVTEKGKDVELRCDPISGHTALYWYRQSLGQGLEFLIYFQGNSAPDKSGLPSDRFSAERTGGSVSTLTIQRTQQEDSAVYLCASFYCREGGNIQYFGAGTRLSVL.

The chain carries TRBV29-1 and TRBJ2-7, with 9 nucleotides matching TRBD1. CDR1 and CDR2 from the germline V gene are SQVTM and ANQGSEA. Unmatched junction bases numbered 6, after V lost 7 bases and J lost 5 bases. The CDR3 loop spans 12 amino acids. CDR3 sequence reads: CSAERTGDEQYF. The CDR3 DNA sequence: TGCAGCGCGGAAAGGACAGGGGACGAGCAGTACTTC.